Presented here are 21 T cell receptor beta chains from one specimen sequenced in a study of blood T cell repertoires in COVID-19. Sequencing used immunoSEQ multiplex PCR; TCRdb keeps in-frame clones, though not all of them. This table holds 300,000 to 400,000 clones, 85% to 90% found once. Sequenced: PBMCs or T cells enriched from blood (not recorded which). These receptors all come from a woman younger than 35 who had recovered from COVID-19.

This chain connects TRBV15 to TRBJ2-7, with a possible D match to TRBD1 (5 bases). V lost 1 base to trimming and J lost 1 base, with 8 bases between them. Germline V lookup: CDR1 LNHNV, CDR2 YYDKDF (reference sequence). The CDR3 is 14 amino acids. In nucleotides, the CDR3 is TGTGCCACCAGCAGAGCGGCAGGGTCCTACGAGCAGTACTTC. This translates into CATSRAAGSYEQYF. The full variable domain, in which reference TRBV15 and TRBJ2-7 provide the parts outside the CDR3, is DAMVIQNPRYQVTQFGKPVTLSCSQTLNHNVMYWYQQKSSQAPKLLFHYYDKDFNNEADTPDNFQSRRPNTSFCFLDIRSPGLGDTAMYLCATSRAAGSYEQYFGPGTRLTVT.

This clone has just one count. The chain is built from TRBV7-8 and TRBJ2-7; D may be TRBD1 (5 bases). Per germline, CDR1 SGHVS and CDR2 FQNEAQ. This CDR3 has 14 residues. The germline V and J ends were trimmed by 3 bases and 3 bases, with 12 bases remaining between them. CDR3 in DNA: TGTGCCAGCAGCTTCGTTCAGGGTTACTACGAGCAGTACTTC. Residues: CASSFVQGYYEQYF.

The V and J genes are TRBV27 and TRBJ1-6; D remains ambiguous. V was shortened by 5 bases and J by 10 bases, with 15 bases between the two germline ends. There are 14 residues in the CDR3. CDR1 is MNHEY, CDR2 SMNVEV, per germline (reference sequence). The CDR3 nucleotides are TGTGCCAGCAGTCCCGACCTAGGTGGGTCACCCCTCCACTTT. It translates to CASSPDLGGSPLHF.

The rearrangement links TRBV4-1 to TRBJ1-6; maybe TRBD1 (5 bases). Trimming left V 3 bases short and J 9 bases short, with 12 bases between. This CDR3 spans 14 amino acids. Germline V lookup: CDR1 MGHRA, CDR2 YSYEKL. The CDR3 DNA reads as TGCGCCAGCAGCCAGGGGACTTCGGGTTCACCCCTCCACTTT. Translating gives CASSQGTSGSPLHF.

The V gene is TRBV6-6, the J gene TRBJ1-6, with no clear D. The CDR3 has 15 residues. Germline V gene data show CDR1 as MNHNY and CDR2 as SVGAGI (reference sequence). V gave up 0 bases and J gave up 8 bases, with 11 bases separating them. In nucleotides, the CDR3 is TGTGCCAGCAGTTACTCGTCCTCTTATGATTCACCCCTCCACTTT. Encoded protein: CASSYSSSYDSPLHF.

Only a few counts were recorded for this clone. The V and J genes are TRBV7-9 and TRBJ2-7; weak D call: TRBD2 (6 bases). Germline CDR1 reads SEHNR; CDR2 reads FQNEAQ (reference sequence). V lost 1 base, J lost 6 bases, and 7 bases lay in between. This CDR3 spans 12 amino acids. DNA for the CDR3: TGTGCCAGCAGCTTAGGGAGGGGCGAGCAGTACTTC. Translation: CASSLGRGEQYF. Using reference TRBV7-9 and TRBJ2-7 for the parts outside the CDR3, the full variable domain is DTGVSQNPRHKITKRGQNVTFRCDPISEHNRLYWYRQTLGQGPEFLTYFQNEAQLEKSRLLSDRFSAERPKGSFSTLEIQRTEQGDSAMYLCASSLGRGEQYFGPGTRLTVT.

The chain links TRBV27 to TRBJ1-1; weak D call: TRBD1 (6 bases). From germline, CDR1 is MNHEY and CDR2 SMNVEV (reference sequence). The CDR3 is 15 amino acids. V was clipped by 5 bases and J by 4 bases, with 17 bases between them. CDR3 coding DNA: TGTGCCAGCAGTCCGGGACCCTACAGGGTCACTGAAGCTTTCTTT. Its protein product is CASSPGPYRVTEAFF.

The chain uses TRBV3-1 (or the pseudogene TRBV3-2) and TRBJ2-4; D possibly corresponds to TRBD2 (7 bases). With 0 bases removed from V and 6 bases from J, the gap between germline ends came to 15 bases. The CDR3 has 16 amino acids. The germline CDR1 and CDR2 sequences are LGHDT and YNNKEL (reference sequence). Written as DNA, the CDR3 is TGTGCCAGCAGCCAAGACCCGCAGGGGAGGGTAAACATTCAGTACTTC. Its protein is CASSQDPQGRVNIQYF.

This clone is a singleton in its sample. CDR3: CASMGTAFDGYTF. DNA for the CDR3: TGTGCCAGTATGGGGACAGCCTTTGATGGCTACACCTTC. The chain carries TRBV11-2 and TRBJ1-2; TRBD1 agrees at 7 bases. This CDR3 is built from 13 residues. With 9 bases clipped from V and 6 bases from J, the junction kept 10 bases outside the gene matches. Germline V gives CDR1 SGHAT, CDR2 FQNNGV.

This clone was found a few times. The chain recombines TRBV5-8 with TRBJ1-6, with TRBD1 as a possible D gene (6 bases). Trimming took off 5 bases at V and 7 bases at J, with 19 bases between the two ends. The CDR3 sequence is 16 residues long. Germline V gene data show CDR1 as SGHTS and CDR2 as YDEGEE. CDR3 region: CASRDTGMGYNSPLHF. In nucleotides, the CDR3 is TGTGCCAGCAGAGATACAGGGATGGGCTACAATTCACCCCTCCACTTT.

DNA of the CDR3: TGTGCCAGCAGCCCGGTGACAGGGACTGAAGCTTTCTTT. Translation: CASSPVTGTEAFF. The chain is built from TRBV7-3 and TRBJ1-1; 7 bases are shared with TRBD1. With V trimmed by 5 bases and J by 5 bases, 5 bases remained unmatched. CDR1 and CDR2 from the germline V gene are SGHTA and FQGTGA. The CDR3 has 13 amino acids.

The chain has TRBV27 and TRBJ2-7; D unresolved. In germline, CDR1 is MNHEY, CDR2 SMNVEV (reference sequence). CDR3 length: 14 residues. The V and J ends lost 2 bases and 3 bases respectively, with 11 bases between them. The CDR3 bases are TGTGCCAGCAGTTTAAGAGGCCAGTACTACGAGCAGTACTTC. It specifies CASSLRGQYYEQYF.

The chain carries TRBV12-3 or TRBV12-4 and TRBJ1-1; no firm D call. The V and J ends lost 5 bases and 7 bases respectively, with 8 bases between them. The CDR3 totals 11 residues. This CDR3 is CASSPIYEAFF. CDR3 nucleotides: TGTGCCAGCAGTCCGATCTATGAAGCTTTCTTT.

This sequence joins TRBV5-1 and TRBJ1-4; 7 bases fit TRBD1. Per the germline V gene, CDR1 is SGHRS and CDR2 is YFSETQ. V was clipped by 6 bases and J by 2 bases; unmatched bases: 7. This CDR3 comprises 15 residues. In DNA form, the CDR3 reads TGCGCCAGCACCAAGAGGGGGCACACTAATGAAAAACTGTTTTTT. As protein: CASTKRGHTNEKLFF.

This clone was picked up one time. V gene TRBV28 combines with J gene TRBJ1-2; D gene ambiguous. V was pared by 4 bases and J by 8 bases, with 23 bases between. Per the germline V gene, CDR1 is MDHEN and CDR2 is SYDVKM. The CDR3 has 16 residues. The CDR3: CASSSPRGSGHMGYTF. DNA of the CDR3: TGTGCCAGCAGTTCCCCGCGGGGTTCGGGTCATATGGGCTACACCTTC.

The genes are TRBV27 and TRBJ1-6; 10 bases are a match to TRBD1. The CDR3 has 16 residues. V shed 2 bases and J 9 bases; nucleotides not matched to a gene: 7. CDR1 and CDR2 from the germline V gene are MNHEY and SMNVEV (reference sequence). DNA of the CDR3: TGTGCCAGCAGTTTAATCCCGGGACAGGGGAGTTCACCCCTCCACTTT. Amino acids: CASSLIPGQGSSPLHF.

The chain carries TRBV7-9 and TRBJ2-3, with 12 bases that match TRBD2. The CDR3 runs to 16 residues. CDR1 and CDR2 (germline): SEHNR, FQNEAQ (reference sequence). J gave up 5 bases and V 4 bases, and 7 bases lay outside the gene matches. The CDR3 DNA reads TGTGCCAGCAGCTATCCGACTAGCGGGGGAGGAGATACGCAGTATTTT. Protein product: CASSYPTSGGGDTQYF.

The chain carries TRBV2 and TRBJ1-2, with D maybe TRBD1 (5 bases). From germline, CDR1 is SNHLY and CDR2 FYNNEI. This CDR3 contains 13 residues. V lost 1 base to trimming and J lost 4 bases, with 7 bases between them. The CDR3 sequence: CASSEGQIYGYTF. CDR3 DNA: TGTGCCAGCAGTGAAGGACAGATCTATGGCTACACCTTC.

V and J are TRBV7-3 and TRBJ2-3; 12 bases align to TRBD2. V shed 5 bases and J 0 bases; nucleotides not matched to a gene: 9. The CDR3 loop spans 18 amino acids. Germline CDR1 SGHTA, CDR2 FQGTGA. CDR3 protein: CASSPQTTSGGSTDTQYF. The CDR3 DNA follows: TGTGCCAGCAGCCCCCAAACCACTAGCGGGGGGAGCACAGATACGCAGTATTTT.

In this sample, this clone turned up a few times. This sequence joins TRBV3-1 (or the pseudogene TRBV3-2) and TRBJ1-1; D remains unclear. CDR1 is LGHDT and CDR2 is YNNKEL in the germline V gene (reference sequence). Deletions cut 7 bases from V and 5 bases from J, with 14 bases between. The CDR3 length is 13 residues. Here the CDR3 DNA reads TGTGCCAGCACCGAGCTAAAACAGACTGAAGCTTTCTTT. As protein: CASTELKQTEAFF.

The chain couples TRBV11-2 to TRBJ2-1; 8 bases match TRBD2. Trimming took 5 bases from V and 5 from J; bases not matched to a gene: 8. CDR1 is SGHAT, CDR2 FQNNGV, per germline. CDR3 length equals 15 residues. The CDR3 nucleotides read TGTGCCAGCAGCCAGACGGGGGGGAAAGACAATGAGCAGTTCTTC. Its translation is CASSQTGGKDNEQFF. The full variable domain, in which reference TRBV11-2 and TRBJ2-1 provide the parts outside the CDR3, is EAGVAQSPRYKIIEKRQSVAFWCNPISGHATLYWYQQILGQGPKLLIQFQNNGVVDDSQLPKDRFSAERLKGVDSTLKIQPAKLEDSAVYLCASSQTGGKDNEQFFGPGTRLTVL.